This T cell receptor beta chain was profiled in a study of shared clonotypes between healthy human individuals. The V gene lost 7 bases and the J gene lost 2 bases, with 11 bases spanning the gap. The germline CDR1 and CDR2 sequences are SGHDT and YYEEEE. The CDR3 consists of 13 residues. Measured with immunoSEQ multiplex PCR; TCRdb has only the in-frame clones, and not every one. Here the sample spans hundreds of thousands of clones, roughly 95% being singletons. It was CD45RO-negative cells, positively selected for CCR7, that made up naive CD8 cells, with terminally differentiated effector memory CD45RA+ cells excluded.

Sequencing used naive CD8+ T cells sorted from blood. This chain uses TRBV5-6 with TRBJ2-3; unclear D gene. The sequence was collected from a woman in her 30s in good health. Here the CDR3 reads CASHDSSTDTQYF. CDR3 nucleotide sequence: TGTGCCAGCCATGACTCCTCCACAGATACGCAGTATTTT.